This TCR beta chain was sequenced for a study of CXCR3-negative and CXCR3-positive naive CD8 T cells. Findings and limits, study-wide: TRB CDR3s were more hydrophobic in CXCR3-positive than in CXCR3-negative naive cells.

On this clonotype itself: Its antigen is as yet unknown.

The CDR3 spans 13 residues. In germline, CDR1 is SQVTM, CDR2 ANQGSEA. Carrying UMI labels, the TRB cDNA libraries were prepared through 5' RACE. No DNA is given; TCRdb re-called the 5' RACE reads and lists each CDR3 protein once. In total, the table holds approximately 59,000 distinct CDR3 sequences. The chain recombines TRBV29-1 with TRBJ2-1; there is no DNA to check the TCRdb D call of TRBD1. This receptor was taken from a human donor in good health. Some clones in this sample may be carry-over from other donors' samples. The sample consisted of naive CXCR3+ CD8+ T cells from blood. The subset: CD45RO-CCR7+CD27+CD95- naive CD8+ T cells expressing CXCR3 (TNR3+). Here the CDR3 reads CSVTTGSYNEQFF.